One sample yielded the 6 T cell receptor beta chains listed below, sequenced in a study of blood T cell repertoires in COVID-19. Repertoires were generated with immunoSEQ multiplex PCR, while TCRdb's copy carries only in-frame clones and drops some. The sample yields about 200,000 clones, 85% seen once. Material for sequencing was peripheral blood. Receptors originate from a man in his 60s with COVID-19, enrolled during active disease.

This clone was seen more than once but under ten times. The genes are TRBV29-1 and TRBJ2-3, with D possibly TRBD2 on 6 matching bases. CDR1 and CDR2 from the germline V gene are SQVTM and ANQGSEA. Deletions cut 1 base from V and 0 bases from J, with 17 bases between. The length of the CDR3 is 17 residues. CDR3 DNA sequence: TGCAGCGTTGAAGGGGGTTATAGCGGACGGAGCACAGATACGCAGTATTTT. The encoded protein is CSVEGGYSGRSTDTQYF.

This clone is labeled medium-sized. The chain links TRBV6-2 or TRBV6-3 to TRBJ2-2, with 8 nucleotides matching TRBD1. The ends lost 5 bases at V and 3 bases at J; junction bases unmatched: 5. Germline V lookup: CDR1 MNHEY, CDR2 SVGEGT. The CDR3 sequence is 15 residues long. The CDR3 loop is CASSPQGVDTGELFF. DNA of the CDR3: TGTGCCAGCAGTCCACAGGGGGTGGACACCGGGGAGCTGTTTTTT.

The count of this clone is one. The chain links TRBV4-1 to TRBJ2-3; the match to TRBD2 covers 7 bases. Unmatched junction bases numbered 8, after V lost 1 base and J lost 1 base. This CDR3 spans 17 amino acids. The germline V gene encodes CDR1 MGHRA and CDR2 YSYEKL. The CDR3 spells CASSQGSGRAGTDTQYF. The DNA of the CDR3 is TGCGCCAGCAGCCAAGGTTCAGGGAGGGCCGGCACAGATACGCAGTATTTT.

The CDR3 coding sequence is TGTGCCAGCACCCCGGACAGGGGGTCGAACACCATATATTTT. Translation gives CASTPDRGSNTIYF. This chain joins TRBV6-5 and TRBJ1-3; TRBD1 aligns across 10 bases. This CDR3 has 14 residues. Trimming cost V 7 bases and J 7 bases; bases outside gene matches: 7. Germline CDR1 and CDR2: MNHEY and SVGAGI.

The chain uses TRBV14 and TRBJ1-6; D gene ambiguous. There are 15 residues in the CDR3. The ends were cut back, 2 bases at V and 10 bases at J, with 15 bases in the middle. Germline-derived CDR1 and CDR2 are SGHDN and FVKESK. CDR3 region: CASSQSAGFGSPLHF. The CDR3, as DNA: TGTGCCAGCAGCCAATCGGCGGGGTTCGGGTCACCCCTCCACTTT.

The chain employs TRBV2 and TRBJ1-5; D possibly corresponds to TRBD1 (6 bases). This CDR3 comprises 15 residues. Per the germline V gene, CDR1 is SNHLY and CDR2 is FYNNEI. Trimming removed 4 bases from V and 0 bases from J, with 10 bases in between. CDR3 in amino acids: CASSAQGNSNQPQHF. The CDR3 DNA sequence: TGTGCCAGCAGTGCACAGGGTAATAGCAATCAGCCCCAGCATTTT.